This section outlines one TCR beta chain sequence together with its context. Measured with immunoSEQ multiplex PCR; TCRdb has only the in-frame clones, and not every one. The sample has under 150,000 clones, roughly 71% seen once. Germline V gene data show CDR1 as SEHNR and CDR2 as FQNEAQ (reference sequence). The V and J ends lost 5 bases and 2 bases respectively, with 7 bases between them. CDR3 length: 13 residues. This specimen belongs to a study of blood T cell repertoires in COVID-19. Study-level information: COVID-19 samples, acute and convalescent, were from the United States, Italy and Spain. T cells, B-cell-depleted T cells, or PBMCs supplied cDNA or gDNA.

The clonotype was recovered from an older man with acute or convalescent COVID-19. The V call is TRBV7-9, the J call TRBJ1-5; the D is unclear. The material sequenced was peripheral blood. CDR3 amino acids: CASSNAGNQPQHF. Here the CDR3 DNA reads TGTGCCAGCAGCAATGCGGGCAATCAGCCCCAGCATTTT.